This T cell receptor (beta chain) was sequenced in a study of T cells after yellow fever vaccination. The study's findings and limits: Booster samples showed a return of most primary-vaccination clones (roughly 96% CD4, 80% to 90% CD8). A faster peak, day 5 versus 15, was reached by the weaker secondary response. Few clonotypes appeared in both CD4 and CD8 compartments.

The sample holds a few counts of this clonotype. The antigen is undetermined. A process of 5'RACE template switching, which added a universal primer site and UMIs, was used to make TCR cDNA. TCRdb reanalysed the 5' RACE reads using MiXCR and keeps one entry per CDR3 protein. The sample shows roughly 160,000 distinct CDR3 sequences, less than 9% of them seen only once. Trimming removed 8 bases at V and 5 bases at J, with 20 bases between. Germline V lookup: CDR1 ENHRY, CDR2 SYGVKD. This CDR3 spans 15 amino acids. The receptor comes from a man aged 18 to 29 who received the YFV17D yellow fever vaccine. The V call is TRBV10-3, the J call TRBJ2-3; a possible D gene is TRBD1 (6 bases). The specimen comprised CD4+ T cells sorted from PBMCs, sampled 5 days after the first yellow fever vaccination. Written as DNA, the CDR3 is TGTGCCATCGGATCTCACAGGGAGTTGGGAGATACGCAGTATTTT. It is translated as CAIGSHRELGDTQYF.